These 9 T cell receptor beta chains came from one sample sequenced in a study of blood T cell repertoires in COVID-19. Clones were read by immunoSEQ multiplex PCR, and TCRdb kept only the in-frame ones, dropping some. Here the sample spans some 70,000 clones, around 80% being singletons. Sequenced material: peripheral blood. The receptors stem from a woman aged 45 to 65 with acute or convalescent COVID-19.

The V and J genes are TRBV4-1 and TRBJ1-1; D unclear. The CDR3 covers 15 residues. The V end lost 0 bases, the J end lost 9 bases, and 17 bases lay between the germline ends. Germline values: CDR1 MGHRA, CDR2 YSYEKL. The CDR3 bases are TGCGCCAGCAGCCAAGAGTTTACCTTTTCACACCAAGCTTTCTTT. Residues: CASSQEFTFSHQAFF.

This sequence joins TRBV2 and TRBJ1-2; 10 bases line up with TRBD1. Per germline, CDR1 SNHLY and CDR2 FYNNEI. The CDR3 totals 16 residues. The J segment lost 0 bases and the V segment lost 5 bases, leaving 6 bases of the junction unmatched. The CDR3 region has the DNA TGTGCCAGCAGTAAAAGTGGGACAGGGGCTAACTATGGCTACACCTTC. Translation gives CASSKSGTGANYGYTF. Using reference TRBV2 and TRBJ1-2 for the parts outside the CDR3, the full variable domain is EPEVTQTPSHQVTQMGQEVILRCVPISNHLYFYWYRQILGQKVEFLVSFYNNEISEKSEIFDDQFSVERPDGSNFTLKIRSTKLEDSAMYFCASSKSGTGANYGYTFGSGTRLTVV.

This chain joins TRBV6-5 and TRBJ2-3; D is unresolved. Germline CDR1 is MNHEY and CDR2 is SVGAGI. V dropped 0 bases and J dropped 0 bases, with 10 bases sitting between them. The CDR3 covers 16 residues. CDR3 in DNA: TGTGCCAGCAGTTACTCGAGTCCAGGTAGCACAGATACGCAGTATTTT. This sequence encodes CASSYSSPGSTDTQYF.

J is TRBJ2-1 and V is TRBV24-1, with D possibly being TRBD1 (6 bases). The CDR3 is 16 amino acids. The germline CDR1 and CDR2 sequences are KGHDR and SFDVKD. V lost 4 bases, J lost 2 bases, and 14 bases lay in between. CDR3 in amino acids: CATSDLGAGAYNEQFF. The CDR3 nucleotides are TGTGCCACCAGTGACCTGGGGGCAGGGGCCTACAATGAGCAGTTCTTC.

V and J are TRBV18 and TRBJ2-1; 10 bases are shared with TRBD1. This CDR3 has 19 amino acids. Trimming at V came to 0 bases and at J to 3 bases, leaving 11 bases not matched to a gene. CDR1 is KGHSH, CDR2 LQKENI, per germline. The CDR3: CASSPPATGGNPFYNEQFF. The CDR3 DNA reads TGTGCCAGCTCACCACCCGCGACAGGGGGCAACCCTTTCTACAATGAGCAGTTCTTC.

The table lists this clone with a few counts. This chain connects TRBV25-1 to TRBJ2-2; D is uncertain. Trimming pared 5 bases from V and 0 bases from J, leaving 7 bases between. The CDR3 length is 14 residues. Germline V lookup: CDR1 MGHDK, CDR2 SYGVNS. CDR3 loop: CASSRTANTGELFF. The CDR3 DNA follows: TGTGCCAGCAGTCGCACAGCGAACACCGGGGAGCTGTTTTTT.

The CDR3 DNA sequence: TGTGCCAGCAGTTACGGGACTATACCCTACGAGCAGTACTTC. This encodes CASSYGTIPYEQYF. The chain couples TRBV6-2 or TRBV6-3 to TRBJ2-7; 7 bases align to TRBD2. The CDR3 is 14 residues long. V lost 2 bases, J lost 2 bases, and 3 bases stayed unmatched. The germline gives CDR1 MNHEY, CDR2 SVGEGT.

The gene calls are TRBV11-3 and TRBJ2-1, with 7 bases identical to TRBD1. Germline CDR1 and CDR2: SGHNT and YENEEA. The CDR3 is made up of 17 amino acids. V was clipped by 0 bases and J by 7 bases; unmatched bases: 12. The CDR3 protein is CASSLDSAGRGTNEQFF. As DNA, the CDR3 is TGTGCCAGCAGCTTAGATTCGGCAGGCAGGGGGACGAATGAGCAGTTCTTC.

This chain joins TRBV5-1 and TRBJ1-6, with a possible D match to TRBD1 (6 bases). The germline V gene has CDR1 SGHRS and CDR2 YFSETQ. The CDR3 runs 16 residues. V lost 3 bases to trimming and J lost 9 bases, with 19 bases between them. CDR3 nucleotides: TGCGCCAGCAGCTGGACGGACAGTTCGGGGGGTTCACCCCTCCACTTT. Its translation: CASSWTDSSGGSPLHF.